Following are 2 T cell receptor beta chains from one sample sequenced in a study of cytomegalovirus exposure and HLA in healthy donors. The study ran its PCR with 60 Vbeta and 13 Jbeta primers. Repertoires were generated with immunoSEQ multiplex PCR, while TCRdb's copy carries only in-frame clones and drops some. This sample has some 140,000 clones, with 75% to 90% found just once. Specimen: PBMCs. The source of these receptors is a woman in her twenties or thirties in good health and CMV-seropositive.

The chain carries TRBV5-1 and TRBJ1-1, with D possibly TRBD1 on 6 matching bases. Germline-derived CDR1 and CDR2 are SGHRS and YFSETQ. This CDR3 contains 14 residues. V shed 4 bases and J shed 3 bases, with 13 bases lying between them. The DNA of the CDR3 is TGCGCCAGCAGCCCAGAAAGGGGGTACACTGAAGCTTTCTTT. This gives the protein CASSPERGYTEAFF. Using reference TRBV5-1 and TRBJ1-1 for the parts outside the CDR3, the full variable domain is KAGVTQTPRYLIKTRGQQVTLSCSPISGHRSVSWYQQTPGQGLQFLFEYFSETQRNKGNFPGRFSGRQFSNSRSEMNVSTLELGDSALYLCASSPERGYTEAFFGQGTRLTVV.

The chain carries TRBV2 and TRBJ1-4; D call uncertain. From germline, CDR1 is SNHLY and CDR2 FYNNEI. This CDR3 has 12 amino acids. V was pared by 7 bases and J by 7 bases, with 10 bases between. CDR3 residues: CASTTGSEKLFF. CDR3 DNA: TGTGCCAGCACCACGGGGAGTGAAAAACTGTTTTTT.